These 8 T cell receptor beta chains were all obtained from the same sample, sequenced in a study of cytomegalovirus exposure and HLA in healthy donors (dated by TCRdb to the late 2010s). Library method: the immunoSEQ multiplex PCR assay. A mixture of 60 forward primers for TCR Vbeta segments and 13 reverse primers for TCR Jbeta segments was used in the multiplex PCR. Held by TCRdb, this immuneACCESS table contains in-frame sequences only and omits some clones. Under half of the omission traces to an unresolved V gene where checked; the cause of the rest is unknown. This sample lists roughly 110,000 clones; around 64% were detected once. In total, the top ten clones hold roughly 10% of the sample. Sequenced sample: PBMCs. Receptors were obtained from a man younger than 45 in good health and CMV-seropositive.

The chain recombines TRBV9 with TRBJ2-1; D unclear. Trimming removed 0 bases at V and 5 bases at J, with 6 bases between. CDR3 length: 13 amino acids. The germline V gene encodes CDR1 SGDLS and CDR2 YYNGEE. CDR3 protein: CASSVGANNEQFF. The CDR3 nucleotides are TGTGCCAGCAGCGTAGGAGCGAACAATGAGCAGTTCTTC.

The rearrangement uses TRBV9 and TRBJ2-1; no definite D call. Germline V CDR1 and CDR2: SGDLS, YYNGEE. The CDR3 contains 15 residues. The V end lost 0 bases, the J end lost 5 bases, and 12 bases lay between the germline ends. This chain's CDR3 is CASSVVGGADNEQFF. The DNA for the CDR3 is TGTGCCAGCAGCGTAGTGGGTGGAGCCGACAATGAGCAGTTCTTC.

The gene calls are TRBV10-1 and TRBJ2-5; 12 bases fit TRBD2. There are 16 residues in the CDR3. CDR1 is WNHNN, CDR2 SYGVQD, per germline (reference sequence). With 3 bases clipped from V and 3 bases from J, the junction kept 5 bases outside the gene matches. CDR3: CASSDGLAGGEETQYF. The CDR3 nucleotides are TGCGCCAGCAGTGATGGGCTAGCGGGGGGGGAAGAGACCCAGTACTTC.

This chain links TRBV27 with TRBJ2-7; TRBD1 matches 11 bases. This CDR3 is built from 15 residues. The junction had 7 bases not matched to a gene; V was cut back by 6 bases and J by 3 bases. The germline V gene has CDR1 MNHEY and CDR2 SMNVEV (reference sequence). This CDR3 reads CASRRPGTGGYEQYF. The CDR3, as DNA: TGTGCCAGCAGACGTCCCGGGACAGGGGGCTACGAGCAGTACTTC.

This sequence joins TRBV5-1 and TRBJ2-2; D is ambiguous. CDR1 is SGHRS, CDR2 YFSETQ, per germline. The length of the CDR3 is 14 residues. The V end was cut by 0 bases, the J end by 2 bases, with 5 bases between. CDR3 in amino acids: CASSLEHNTGELFF. The DNA for the CDR3 is TGCGCCAGCAGCTTGGAACATAACACCGGGGAGCTGTTTTTT.

The chain joins TRBV2 to TRBJ2-2; 7 bases line up with TRBD1. The V segment lost 6 bases and the J segment 8 bases; nucleotides outside the gene matches: 6. Germline assignment: CDR1 SNHLY and CDR2 FYNNEI. The CDR3 totals 13 residues. The CDR3 protein is CASSRTGGGELFF. CDR3 DNA: TGTGCCAGCAGCCGGACAGGCGGGGGGGAGCTGTTTTTT.

This chain links TRBV11-2 with TRBJ2-7; the D gene is possibly TRBD1 (5 bases). The CDR3 runs 12 residues. V shed 5 bases and J shed 6 bases, with 11 bases lying between them. CDR1 and CDR2 from the germline V gene are SGHAT and FQNNGV. The CDR3 here is CASSLGAGEQYF. The CDR3 coding sequence is TGTGCCAGCAGCCTTGGGGCCGGCGAGCAGTACTTC.

This clone was recorded a few times. The rearrangement uses TRBV5-1 and TRBJ1-1; D uncertain. The V gene's germline CDR1 is SGHRS and CDR2 YFSETQ. Trimming shortened V by 5 bases and J by 5 bases, and 13 bases separated the two germline ends. This CDR3 is 13 amino acids long. CDR3: CASRRRSGTEAFF. In nucleotides, the CDR3 is TGCGCCAGCAGGCGACGATCGGGAACTGAAGCTTTCTTT.